This is a list of T cell receptor beta chains from one sample in a study of CD8 T cells in ankylosing spondylitis. TCRdb redid the calling of the 5' RACE reads with MiXCR, one entry per CDR3 protein. The table records 250,000 or so distinct CDR3 sequences, roughly 18% of them present only once. The sequenced material came from blood, either unsorted or a sorted T cell fraction (not recorded which). These receptors were obtained from a male donor with ankylosing spondylitis or in good health (not recorded which). Each CDR3 is given with its conserved first and last residue. Each record gives: J gene, V gene, clone size, D gene, CDR3 protein, CDR3 DNA. D genes are given only for firm matches. Expanded clones are given a class, and other clones once, few, many or no size at all.

TRBJ2-1,TRBV29-1,-,TRBD2,CSVEIAGGQYNEQFF,TGCAGCGTTGAAATAGCGGGAGGCCAGTACAATGAGCAGTTCTTC
TRBJ1-5,TRBV10-3,-,-,CAIGQPNQPQHF,TGTGCCATCGGGCAACCCAATCAGCCCCAGCATTTT
TRBJ1-2,TRBV12-3/TRBV12-4,many,TRBD1,CASSPLLQGKGYGYTF,TGTGCCAGCAGCCCACTTTTACAGGGGAAGGGCTATGGCTACACCTTC
TRBJ2-7,TRBV6-2/TRBV6-3,few,-,CASSYDGLGYEQYF,TGTGCCAGCAGTTACGACGGCTTAGGCTACGAGCAGTACTTC
TRBJ2-7,TRBV24-1,-,-,CATSDSASYEQYF,TGTGCCACCAGTGATTCCGCGTCCTACGAGCAGTACTTC
TRBJ2-1,TRBV12-3/TRBV12-4,many,-,CASSPPRGGDNEQFF,TGTGCCAGCAGTCCACCTAGGGGGGGGGACAATGAGCAGTTCTTC
TRBJ1-1,TRBV20-1,few,-,CSASWAALMNTEAFF,TGCAGTGCTAGTTGGGCGGCTCTCATGAACACTGAAGCTTTCTTT
TRBJ2-1,TRBV9,few,-,CASSALAEPSYNEQFF,TGTGCCAGCAGCGCCTTAGCGGAGCCCTCCTACAATGAGCAGTTCTTC
TRBJ2-2,TRBV7-9,-,TRBD2,CASSSLAGVYTGELFF,TGTGCCAGCAGCTCGCTAGCGGGAGTTTACACCGGGGAGCTGTTTTTT
TRBJ2-7,TRBV27,few,-,CASSPQSDSYEQYF,TGTGCCAGCAGCCCGCAATCGGACTCCTACGAGCAGTACTTC
TRBJ2-1,TRBV29-1,-,-,CSVPPIRGPESQFF,TGCAGCGTCCCCCCGATTCGGGGTCCCGAGAGTCAGTTCTTC
TRBJ2-7,TRBV6-2/TRBV6-3,many,TRBD2,CASMTGLAGVYGYEQYF,TGTGCCAGCATGACCGGACTAGCGGGAGTGTATGGCTACGAGCAGTACTTC
TRBJ2-1,TRBV5-4,-,TRBD1,CASSYPGTGDNEQFF,TGTGCCAGCAGCTACCCAGGGACAGGCGACAATGAGCAGTTCTTC
TRBJ2-5,TRBV11-2,-,TRBD2,CASSPGTSGYQETQYF,TGTGCCAGCAGCCCAGGGACTAGCGGTTACCAAGAGACCCAGTACTTC
TRBJ1-5,TRBV7-9,few,-,CASSLGDTLKYF,TGTGCCAGCAGCTTGGGGGACACACTTAAGTATTTT
TRBJ2-3,TRBV27,few,TRBD2,CASRRLANTDTQYF,TGTGCCAGCAGGAGACTAGCAAACACAGATACGCAGTATTTT
TRBJ2-1,TRBV24-1,few,TRBD1,CATSEPGQGLNEQFF,TGTGCCACCAGTGAGCCCGGACAGGGGTTAAATGAGCAGTTCTTC
TRBJ2-1,TRBV4-1,-,TRBD2,CASSPAGGPNNEQFF,TGCGCCAGCAGCCCAGCGGGAGGGCCCAACAATGAGCAGTTCTTC
TRBJ2-3,TRBV29-1,-,-,CSVDQDGTQYF,TGCAGCGTCGACCAGGACGGCACGCAGTATTTT
TRBJ2-5,TRBV11-1,many,-,CASSFSGPGETQYF,TGTGCCAGCAGCTTCAGCGGGCCCGGGGAGACCCAGTACTTC
TRBJ2-2,TRBV7-9,-,TRBD2,CASSPSGGPNTGELFF,TGTGCCAGCAGCCCCTCGGGGGGGCCGAACACCGGGGAGCTGTTTTTT
TRBJ2-1,TRBV28,few,-,CASSSLPGREQFF,TGTGCCAGCAGTTCACTCCCAGGGAGAGAGCAGTTCTTC
TRBJ1-1,TRBV4-2,-,-,CASSQGGFAFF,TGTGCCAGCAGCCAAGGGGGCTTTGCTTTCTTT
TRBJ2-5,TRBV4-1,-,TRBD2,CASSQDLWEGRNQETQYF,TGCGCCAGCAGCCAAGATTTGTGGGAGGGCCGGAACCAAGAGACCCAGTACTTC
TRBJ2-5,TRBV15,few,TRBD2,CATSSHGAGGETQYF,TGTGCCACCAGCAGCCATGGAGCGGGAGGAGAGACCCAGTACTTC
TRBJ1-4,TRBV29-1,many,TRBD1,CSARDRENEKLFF,TGCAGCGCCAGGGACAGGGAAAATGAAAAACTGTTTTTT
TRBJ2-7,TRBV15,few,-,CATSRDVPDEQYF,TGTGCCACCAGCAGAGACGTCCCCGACGAGCAGTACTTC
TRBJ2-1,TRBV5-1,many,-,CASSLEWDGNEQFF,TGCGCCAGCAGCTTGGAGTGGGACGGGAATGAGCAGTTCTTC
TRBJ2-7,TRBV7-9,many,TRBD1,CASSSDRGREQYF,TGTGCCAGCAGCTCCGACAGGGGAAGGGAGCAGTACTTC
TRBJ2-7,TRBV15,-,TRBD1,CATSRHPLPGQGSYEQYF,TGTGCCACCAGCAGACACCCTTTACCGGGACAGGGATCCTACGAGCAGTACTTC
TRBJ2-5,TRBV7-9,-,TRBD1,CASSPGQDIATQETQYF,TGTGCCAGCAGCCCCGGACAGGACATAGCGACCCAAGAGACCCAGTACTTC
TRBJ2-5,TRBV29-1,-,-,CSVGHGMEETQYF,TGCAGCGTTGGACACGGGATGGAGGAGACCCAGTACTTC
TRBJ2-3,TRBV7-2,-,-,CASSLDRLGQYF,TGTGCCAGCAGCTTAGACAGATTAGGGCAGTATTTT
TRBJ2-7,TRBV12-3/TRBV12-4,-,-,CASSELAALSSYEQYF,TGTGCCAGCAGTGAACTAGCCGCTTTGAGCTCCTACGAGCAGTACTTC
TRBJ2-7,TRBV28,few,-,CASSSRRDVRPYEQYF,TGTGCCAGCAGTTCACGCCGGGACGTACGGCCCTACGAGCAGTACTTC
TRBJ2-2,TRBV19,-,-,CASSIPPGELFF,TGTGCCAGTAGTATCCCTCCCGGGGAGCTGTTTTTT
TRBJ1-1,TRBV18,few,-,CASSPEGMITEAFF,TGTGCCAGCTCACCAGAGGGGATGATCACTGAAGCTTTCTTT
TRBJ2-2,TRBV5-4,few,-,CASTGDGGLAGELFF,TGTGCCAGCACCGGGGACGGCGGGCTAGCGGGGGAGCTGTTTTTT
TRBJ2-1,TRBV3-1,-,-,CASSGRDSNYNEQFF,TGTGCCAGCAGCGGCCGGGACTCCAACTACAATGAGCAGTTCTTC
TRBJ2-2,TRBV6-1,few,-,CANRQEPNTGELFF,TGTGCCAACAGACAGGAACCGAACACCGGGGAGCTGTTTTTT
TRBJ2-1,TRBV20-1,-,TRBD2,CSARSEGTSGSLSYNEQFF,TGCAGTGCTAGATCGGAGGGGACTAGCGGGAGTCTTTCCTACAATGAGCAGTTCTTC
TRBJ2-7,TRBV5-5,-,-,CASSLDVSGGSYEQYF,TGTGCCAGCAGCTTGGATGTTTCGGGCGGGTCCTACGAGCAGTACTTC
TRBJ2-1,TRBV7-3,-,-,CASRGSGEGAYNEQFF,TGTGCCAGCAGGGGTTCGGGGGAAGGGGCCTACAATGAGCAGTTCTTC
TRBJ2-7,TRBV6-5,few,-,CASSLRQENYEQYF,TGTGCCAGCAGTTTGAGACAGGAAAACTACGAGCAGTACTTC
TRBJ2-1,TRBV29-1,many,-,CSVDRETYNEQFF,TGCAGCGTTGATCGGGAAACCTACAATGAGCAGTTCTTC
TRBJ2-5,TRBV3-1,-,-,CASSRGTDPVTQYF,TGTGCCAGCAGCCGAGGGACCGACCCGGTGACCCAGTACTTC
TRBJ2-7,TRBV11-2,few,TRBD2,CASRPPLAGEGYEQYF,TGTGCCAGCAGGCCTCCTCTAGCGGGAGAGGGGTACGAGCAGTACTTC
TRBJ1-1,TRBV9,few,-,CASSVDLGNTEAFF,TGTGCCAGCAGCGTCGACCTGGGGAACACTGAAGCTTTCTTT
TRBJ2-1,TRBV6-2/TRBV6-3,few,TRBD2,CASSAGLAGVVEQFF,TGTGCCAGCAGCGCGGGACTAGCGGGAGTAGTTGAGCAGTTCTTC
TRBJ2-1,TRBV15,many,-,CATSAVEGGHNEQFF,TGTGCCACCAGCGCTGTCGAAGGGGGACACAATGAGCAGTTCTTC
TRBJ2-5,TRBV29-1,many,TRBD2,CSVGTSEWEETQYF,TGCAGCGTCGGGACTAGCGAATGGGAAGAGACCCAGTACTTC
TRBJ2-5,TRBV12-3/TRBV12-4,few,-,CASSLGAILETQYF,TGTGCCAGCAGTCTCGGGGCTATCCTAGAGACCCAGTACTTC
TRBJ2-7,TRBV20-1,-,-,CSASGQGAFVYEQYF,TGCAGTGCTAGCGGGCAGGGCGCTTTTGTCTACGAGCAGTACTTC
TRBJ2-3,TRBV4-2,few,-,CASSQESAADTQYF,TGTGCCAGCAGCCAAGAGTCCGCGGCAGATACGCAGTATTTT
TRBJ2-7,TRBV5-1,few,-,CASSLGRAPYEQYF,TGCGCCAGCAGCTTGGGTCGGGCTCCCTACGAGCAGTACTTC
TRBJ2-2,TRBV7-3,few,-,CASSSGLVPGELFF,TGTGCCAGCAGCTCGGGACTGGTCCCCGGGGAGCTGTTTTTT
TRBJ2-5,TRBV12-3/TRBV12-4,many,TRBD1,CASRIRGSPETQYF,TGTGCCAGCAGAATCAGGGGGTCGCCCGAGACCCAGTACTTC